This TCR beta chain derives from a study of Ad26.COV2.S vaccination and SARS-CoV-2 variants listed by TCRdb under 2021. Notes on the research overall: Vaccine-arm donors came from COV1001, a multicentre, randomized, double-blind, placebo-controlled phase I-IIa trial of Ad26.COV2.S in healthy adults. Participants in the trial were split at random into five groups of five each, receiving low-dose or high-dose Ad26.COV2.S once or twice, or else placebo on both occasions. Sequencing of the TCRbeta repertoire served to evaluate the specificity and breadth of SARS-CoV-2-reactive T cell receptors following Ad26.COV2.S vaccination. A total of around 32 samples were included in the TCR-sequenced set, comprising 19 Ad26.COV2.S vaccine recipients, 5 placebo recipients and 8 SARS-CoV-2 convalescent individuals. Blinding of investigators to trial group allocation was maintained during experiments and outcome assessment. Ad26.COV2.S was given intramuscularly at 5x10^10 or 1x10^11 viral particles, as a single shot or as two shots 56 days apart. Broader findings and caveats from the paper: After vaccination, spike-specific CD8+ and CD4+ T cell responses were reported to show substantial breadth. Spike-specific TCR breadth was higher in Ad26.COV2.S recipients than in placebo recipients (P = 0.0014). Comparable non-spike TCR breadth was observed between vaccine and placebo recipients, consistent with only spike being contained in the vaccine. The authors noted that the TCR breadth and depth analyses may have underestimated total T cell responses. The study was not powered to compare responses between vaccine doses or regimens.

This clone appeared a few times. Which antigen it targets is not known. Base qualities are not provided; no much larger clone lies one nucleotide away. The treatment or condition label of this sample denotes: some 19 received Ad26.COV2.S at low or high dose, single or two shots; 5 received placebo; per-sample allocation not given. Repertoires of vaccine and placebo recipients were sequenced from samples taken on day 63 after the first injection. Cohort 1b enrolled roughly 25 adults aged 18-55 years at a single site in Boston, USA, between 29 July and 7 August 2020. Ad26.COV2.S was a replication-incompetent adenovirus type 26 vector that expressed a prefusion-stabilized SARS-CoV-2 spike protein derived from the original Wuhan strain. The immunoSEQ Assay was used to sequence TCRbeta CDR3 regions. After extraction, genomic DNA underwent amplification by bias-controlled multiplex PCR, followed by high-throughput sequencing. As for how the authors treated the data: To quantify the absolute abundance of every unique TCRbeta CDR3 region, sequences were collapsed and filtered. T cell fraction was estimated by normalizing TCRbeta template counts to usable DNA, which was measured by amplifying reference genes present in all nucleated cells. Repertoire TCRs were annotated as SARS-CoV-2-specific when V gene, CDR3 amino acid sequence and J gene were exactly matched to a known reactive TCR set. The reference SARS-CoV-2 TCR set was derived from MIRA and filtered for enrichment in COVID-19-positive ImmuneCODE repertoires, a step that removed public or cross-reactive TCRs. Drawing on the MIRA antigens, annotated TCRs were analysed further at the level of specific ORF or position within ORF. Breadth was defined as the number of annotated unique rearrangements divided by the total number of unique productive rearrangements, and depth was defined as the summed frequency of the annotated unique rearrangements. Two-sided Wilcoxon rank-sum tests were applied when comparing TCR breadth between groups. TCRdb provides this immuneACCESS table in a form limited to in-frame rearrangements. Some clones are lacking; in checked studies, under half of them reflect an unresolved V gene, and why the rest are absent is not known. The V and J calls and clone size are taken from that table; D and trimming were inferred from the DNA. The sample table shows 400,000 or so clones, and roughly nine tenths are seen once. The leading ten clones occupy about 3.6% of the sample.

The CDR3, from cysteine to phenylalanine, totals 17 residues. Left in the record is the CDR3 DNA by itself, 51 bases read in frame from the first base. A distance of 15 bases separates the germline ends of V and J, which lose 1 base and 2 bases respectively. The germline V gene supplies CDR1 MGHRA and CDR2 YSYEKL. The receptor was derived from a person aged 18-60 years who received the Ad26.COV2.S COVID-19 vaccine or a placebo. Here the sequenced sample was peripheral blood, taken in a trial of Ad26.COV2.S vaccine versus placebo. The V and J segments used are TRBV4-1 and TRBJ1-5; TRBD1 is a weak D gene call, 6 bases matching. The CDR3 reads CASSQVPGTTRNQPQHF. In nucleotides, the sequence is TGCGCCAGCAGCCAAGTCCCCGGGACAACACGCAATCAGCCCCAGCATTTT.